Listed here are 9 T cell receptor beta chains from one sample, sequenced in a study of blood T cell repertoires in COVID-19 (TCRdb year 2020). Library generation was performed with the immunoSEQ multiplex PCR assay. Not all clones reach the TCRdb copy of this immuneACCESS table, which keeps in-frame sequences only. Checked studies attribute under half of the gap to unresolved V genes and leave the rest unexplained. This sample holds about 160,000 clones; 82% were observed only once. The ten largest clones represent 15% to 20% of the sample. The sequenced sample consisted of PBMCs or T cells enriched from blood (not recorded which). The origin of the receptors is a man aged 55 to 70 who had recovered from COVID-19.

This chain joins TRBV7-2 and TRBJ2-1, with 9 bases lining up with TRBD2. CDR1 and CDR2 (germline): SGHTA, FQGNSA. J was trimmed by 9 bases and V by 6 bases; bases with no gene match: 6. The CDR3 is made up of 13 amino acids. This CDR3 reads CASRLGTSFEQFF. The CDR3 nucleotides read TGTGCCAGCAGGCTCGGGACTAGCTTTGAGCAGTTCTTC.

The table lists this clone with a count of one. The V and J genes are TRBV18 and TRBJ2-7; the D gene is possibly TRBD2 (5 bases). CDR3 length: 13 amino acids. Trimming took off 3 bases at V and 5 bases at J, with 11 bases between the two ends. The germline gives CDR1 KGHSH, CDR2 LQKENI. The CDR3 loop reads CASSPPRRNEQYF. CDR3 nucleotides: TGTGCCAGCTCACCCCCCCGGAGGAACGAGCAGTACTTC.

This clone has only one observation. The CDR3 region has the DNA TGCGCCAGTTTAGGCAGGGGAGCCGGGGAGCTGTTTTTT. This translates into CASLGRGAGELFF. The chain recombines TRBV4-1 with TRBJ2-2; TRBD1 might be the D (6 bases). Trimming pared 9 bases from V and 6 bases from J, leaving 14 bases between. Germline V lookup: CDR1 MGHRA, CDR2 YSYEKL. CDR3 length: 13 amino acids.

The chain uses TRBV5-1 and TRBJ1-1, with a possible D match to TRBD1 (5 bases). This CDR3 spans 14 amino acids. V lost 0 bases and J lost 5, with 11 bases in between. The germline V gene has CDR1 SGHRS and CDR2 YFSETQ. The DNA for the CDR3 is TGCGCCAGCAGCTTGGCAGGGAAGGGGACTGAAGCTTTCTTT. It is translated as CASSLAGKGTEAFF. The full variable domain, with the rest looked up from reference TRBV5-1 and TRBJ1-1, is KAGVTQTPRYLIKTRGQQVTLSCSPISGHRSVSWYQQTPGQGLQFLFEYFSETQRNKGNFPGRFSGRQFSNSRSEMNVSTLELGDSALYLCASSLAGKGTEAFFGQGTRLTVV.

The chain uses TRBV12-5 and TRBJ1-2, with a tentative D call TRBD1 (5 bases). V was pared by 8 bases and J by 4 bases, with 17 bases between. CDR3 length: 14 amino acids. Germline loops: CDR1 LGHNT, CDR2 FRNRAP. The CDR3 spells CASFGNRQSYGYTF. For the CDR3, the DNA is TGTGCTAGTTTCGGAAACAGACAGAGCTATGGCTACACCTTC.

V gene TRBV7-9 combines with J gene TRBJ1-2; 7 nucleotides align to TRBD1. Per germline, CDR1 SEHNR and CDR2 FQNEAQ (reference sequence). V lost 5 bases, J lost 6 bases, and 6 bases stayed unmatched. The CDR3 runs to 13 residues. The CDR3, as DNA: TGTGCCAGCAGCGACACAGGGGCAGATGGCTACACCTTC. It encodes CASSDTGADGYTF. Combining the CDR3 with reference TRBV7-9 and TRBJ1-2 gives the whole variable domain DTGVSQNPRHKITKRGQNVTFRCDPISEHNRLYWYRQTLGQGPEFLTYFQNEAQLEKSRLLSDRFSAERPKGSFSTLEIQRTEQGDSAMYLCASSDTGADGYTFGSGTRLTVV.

V is TRBV28 and J is TRBJ2-2; TRBD2 is a possible D gene (5 bases). The V end lost 6 bases, the J end lost 3 bases, and 14 bases lay between the germline ends. The germline gives CDR1 MDHEN, CDR2 SYDVKM. The CDR3 totals 15 residues. The CDR3 coding sequence is TGTGCCAGCAGCCGAGGACTCCCGTACACCGGGGAGCTGTTTTTT. Translating it yields CASSRGLPYTGELFF.

In this sample, this clone turned up once. The CDR3 DNA follows: TGTGCCACCAGCAGAGATCGGGGGGCGTACGAGCAGTACTTC. It encodes CATSRDRGAYEQYF. The V gene is TRBV15, the J gene TRBJ2-7, with a weak D call TRBD2 (7 bases). The V gene's germline CDR1 is LNHNV and CDR2 YYDKDF (reference sequence). The germline V and J ends were trimmed by 0 bases and 4 bases, with 10 bases remaining between them. The CDR3 runs 14 residues.

This chain uses TRBV5-6 with TRBJ1-1; D is unresolved. From germline, CDR1 is SGHDT and CDR2 YYEEEE. This CDR3 contains 14 residues. V lost 2 bases and J lost 7, with 15 bases in between. As DNA, the CDR3 is TGTGCCAGCAGCTTTTTTGGGGTGGGAGGTGAAGCTTTCTTT. Translating gives CASSFFGVGGEAFF. The full variable domain, rest sourced from reference TRBV5-6 and TRBJ1-1, is DAGVTQSPTHLIKTRGQQVTLRCSPKSGHDTVSWYQQALGQGPQFIFQYYEEEERQRGNFPDRFSGHQFPNYSSELNVNALLLGDSALYLCASSFFGVGGEAFFGQGTRLTVV.